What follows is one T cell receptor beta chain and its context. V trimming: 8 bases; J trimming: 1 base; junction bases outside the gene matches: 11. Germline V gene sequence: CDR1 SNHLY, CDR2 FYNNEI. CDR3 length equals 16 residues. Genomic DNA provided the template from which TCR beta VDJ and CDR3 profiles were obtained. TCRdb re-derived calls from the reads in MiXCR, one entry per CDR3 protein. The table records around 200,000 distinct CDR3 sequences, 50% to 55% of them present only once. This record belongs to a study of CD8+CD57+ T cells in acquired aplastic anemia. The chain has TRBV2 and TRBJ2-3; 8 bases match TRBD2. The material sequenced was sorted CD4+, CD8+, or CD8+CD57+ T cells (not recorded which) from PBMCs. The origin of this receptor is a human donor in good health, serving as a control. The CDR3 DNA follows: TGTGCCAGCTCACCACCGGGACTAGTTCGCACAGATACGCAGTATTTT. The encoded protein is CASSPPGLVRTDTQYF.